The 5 T cell receptor beta chains presented below share a single source sample, sequenced in a study of T-cell reconstitution after alpha-beta-depleted transplantation in children. Unique molecular identifiers were incorporated into the prepared TCRbeta library. MiXCR was run by TCRdb on the PCR reads, yielding one entry per CDR3 protein. The sample comprises 550,000 to 600,000 distinct CDR3 sequences, 23% of which are singletons, and over 12% rests with the top ten. The sequencing used PBMCs, mostly from graft donor cells, collected 360 days after TCRalphabeta/CD19-depleted stem cell transplant. These receptors were collected from a boy less than two years old who had a stem cell transplant for acute myeloid leukemia, so the T cells may come from the graft donor.

In this sample, this clonotype turned up many times. CDR3 sequence reads: CASSQEVPHTAGPQETQYF. The CDR3 DNA is TGCGCCAGCAGCCAAGAAGTACCCCACACAGCCGGACCCCAAGAGACCCAGTACTTC. The chain recombines TRBV4-3 with TRBJ2-5; D is uncertain. Germline values: CDR1 LGHNA, CDR2 YSLEER. Deletions cut 0 bases from V and 1 base from J, with 21 bases between. The CDR3 covers 19 residues.

This clonotype was seen repeatedly, ten times or more. V gene TRBV12-3 or TRBV12-4 combines with J gene TRBJ1-1; tentatively, D is TRBD1 (5 bases). V was shortened by 5 bases and J by 3 bases, with 16 bases between the two germline ends. CDR3 length: 15 amino acids. The CDR3 is CASSPGTARYTEAFF. In nucleotides, the CDR3 is TGTGCCAGCAGTCCAGGGACGGCCCGTTACACTGAAGCTTTCTTT.

This chain uses TRBV20-1 with TRBJ1-5; TRBD1 matches at 9 bases. Germline CDR1 DFQATT, CDR2 SNEGSKA (reference sequence). Trimming removed 5 bases from V and 1 base from J; junction bases left unmatched: 6. The CDR3 loop spans 15 amino acids. CDR3 bases: TGCAGTGCTCGTCCGGGACAGGGAAGCAATCAGCCCCAGCATTTT. This gives the protein CSARPGQGSNQPQHF.

The J gene is TRBJ2-1, the V gene TRBV20-1; weak D call: TRBD2 (7 bases). The CDR3 sequence is 13 residues long. Germline V gene lookup returns CDR1 DFQATT and CDR2 SNEGSKA (reference sequence). The V end was cut by 6 bases, the J end by 5 bases, with 14 bases between. The CDR3 coding sequence is TGCAGTGCCAGGGGCCTAGCGGACAATGAGCAGTTCTTC. This translates into CSARGLADNEQFF.

This clonotype has a handful of counts. The chain carries TRBV6-1 and TRBJ1-4, with 11 bases matching TRBD1. This CDR3 region has 14 residues. CDR1 is MNHNS, CDR2 SASEGT, per germline. V trimming: 6 bases; J trimming: 10 bases; junction bases outside the gene matches: 7. CDR3 in amino acids: CASRPDRGLRKLFF. DNA of the CDR3: TGTGCCAGCAGACCGGACAGGGGGCTGCGAAAACTGTTTTTT.